A single sample gave rise to the 10 T cell receptor beta chains below, sequenced in a study of blood T cell repertoires in COVID-19. Assay used: immunoSEQ multiplex PCR; TCRdb lists only in-frame clones, some missing. The data hold about 150,000 clones, with 75% to 85% observed a single time. The sequenced sample consisted of peripheral blood. These receptors were collected from a human donor with acute or convalescent COVID-19. The donor label of this sample is uncertain.

V usage is TRBV10-3 and J usage is TRBJ1-4; D uncertain. CDR3 size: 15 residues. CDR1 is ENHRY, CDR2 SYGVKD, per germline. Trimming removed 6 bases from V and 1 base from J, with 12 bases in between. The CDR3 protein is CAISSQVGTNEKLFF. CDR3 DNA sequence: TGTGCCATCAGCAGCCAGGTGGGAACTAATGAAAAACTGTTTTTT.

V gene TRBV19 combines with J gene TRBJ2-3; TRBD1 aligns across 7 bases. Germline loops: CDR1 LNHDA, CDR2 SQIVND (reference sequence). After removal of 6 bases from V and 5 bases from J, the junction contained 2 bases not matched to a gene. This CDR3 spans 12 amino acids. In DNA, the CDR3 is TGTGCCAGTAGAACAGGGGAAGATACGCAGTATTTT. Protein: CASRTGEDTQYF. The entire variable domain, with the rest obtained from reference TRBV19 and TRBJ2-3, is as follows: DGGITQSPKYLFRKEGQNVTLSCEQNLNHDAMYWYRQDPGQGLRLIYYSQIVNDFQKGDIAEGYSVSREKKESFPLTVTSAQKNPTAFYLCASRTGEDTQYFGPGTRLTVL.

Only one count was recorded for this clone. The CDR3 loop reads CAWKPRDRGDQPQHF. CDR3 nucleotides: TGTGCCTGGAAACCCCGGGACAGGGGGGATCAGCCCCAGCATTTT. The chain uses TRBV30 and TRBJ1-5; 11 nucleotides align to TRBD1. Germline V CDR1 and CDR2: GTSNPN, SVGIG (reference sequence). V was pared by 4 bases and J by 5 bases, with 7 bases of the junction left unmatched. This CDR3 spans 15 amino acids.

The chain combines TRBV19 with TRBJ1-5; 9 bases align to TRBD1. Germline CDR1 reads LNHDA; CDR2 reads SQIVND (reference sequence). The CDR3 is 13 residues long. The CDR3 region is CASRDRDGQPQHF. CDR3 DNA sequence: TGTGCGAGTCGGGACAGGGATGGGCAGCCCCAGCATTTT.

The chain is built from TRBV5-4 and TRBJ2-3; 16 bases fit TRBD2. Germline V gene data show CDR1 as SGHNT and CDR2 as YYREEE (reference sequence). CDR3 length: 15 amino acids. The V gene end was trimmed by 4 bases and the J gene end by 8 bases; junction bases not matched to a gene: 4. In DNA, the CDR3 is TGTGCCAGCAGCCCGGGACTAGCGGGGGGGGGTACGCAGTATTTT. Translated, it gives CASSPGLAGGGTQYF. Drawing the rest from reference TRBV5-4 and TRBJ2-3, the complete variable domain is ETGVTQSPTHLIKTRGQQVTLRCSSQSGHNTVSWYQQALGQGPQFIFQYYREEENGRGNFPPRFSGLQFPNYSSELNVNALELDDSALYLCASSPGLAGGGTQYFGPGTRLTVL.

The chain carries TRBV7-6 and TRBJ2-7, with D perhaps TRBD1 (6 bases). The CDR3 consists of 15 residues. The V gene lost 0 bases and the J gene lost 7 bases, with 16 bases spanning the gap. Germline V lookup: CDR1 SGHVS, CDR2 FNYEAQ. The chain's CDR3 is CASSLATDRSREQYF. CDR3 coding DNA: TGTGCCAGCAGCTTAGCCACGGACAGATCTCGGGAGCAGTACTTC.

This clone has only a few counts. The rearrangement uses TRBV6-1 and TRBJ1-5, with D tentatively TRBD1 (5 bases). Germline CDR1 reads MNHNS; CDR2 reads SASEGT. Trimming cost V 2 bases and J 2 bases, with 13 bases left between them. This CDR3 is built from 16 residues. Here the CDR3 reads CASSELGGIGNQPQHF. CDR3 bases: TGTGCCAGCAGTGAATTGGGGGGGATAGGCAATCAGCCCCAGCATTTT.

The chain recombines TRBV20-1 with TRBJ1-1, with 7 nucleotides matching TRBD1. The germline gives CDR1 DFQATT, CDR2 SNEGSKA (reference sequence). The junction had 6 bases not matched to a gene; V was cut back by 6 bases and J by 8 bases. This CDR3 is built from 11 residues. CDR3 protein: CSATPGQEAFF. The CDR3 region has the DNA TGCAGTGCCACCCCGGGACAGGAAGCTTTCTTT.

The V gene is TRBV24-1, the J gene TRBJ1-5, with D possibly TRBD1 on 5 matching bases. There are 15 residues in the CDR3. Germline V gene lookup returns CDR1 KGHDR and CDR2 SFDVKD. V shed 4 bases and J shed 7 bases, with 16 bases lying between them. CDR3 sequence: CATSEGWGEGQPQHF. CDR3 DNA: TGTGCCACCAGTGAGGGTTGGGGCGAAGGGCAGCCCCAGCATTTT.

This clone was detected a few times. This chain uses TRBV3-1 (or the pseudogene TRBV3-2) with TRBJ1-2, with D possibly TRBD1 on 6 matching bases. V gave up 2 bases and J gave up 4 bases, with 17 bases separating them. This CDR3 has 16 residues. The V gene's germline CDR1 is LGHDT and CDR2 YNNKEL (reference sequence). The CDR3 protein is CASSQSLQTGSYGYTF. Here the CDR3 DNA reads TGTGCCAGCAGCCAATCCCTACAGACAGGTAGCTATGGCTACACCTTC.